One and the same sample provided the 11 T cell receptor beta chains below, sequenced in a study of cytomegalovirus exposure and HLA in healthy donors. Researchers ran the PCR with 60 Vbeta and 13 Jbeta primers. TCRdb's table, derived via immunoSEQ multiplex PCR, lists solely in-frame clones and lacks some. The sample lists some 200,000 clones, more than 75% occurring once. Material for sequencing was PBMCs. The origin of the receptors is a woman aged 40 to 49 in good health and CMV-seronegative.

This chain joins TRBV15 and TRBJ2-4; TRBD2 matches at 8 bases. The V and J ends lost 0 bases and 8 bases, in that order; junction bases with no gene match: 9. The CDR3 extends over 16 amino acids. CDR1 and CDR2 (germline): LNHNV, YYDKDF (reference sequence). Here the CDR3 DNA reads TGTGCCACCAGCAGAGATGGGGCGGGAGGAAGGGACATTCAGTACTTC. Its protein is CATSRDGAGGRDIQYF.

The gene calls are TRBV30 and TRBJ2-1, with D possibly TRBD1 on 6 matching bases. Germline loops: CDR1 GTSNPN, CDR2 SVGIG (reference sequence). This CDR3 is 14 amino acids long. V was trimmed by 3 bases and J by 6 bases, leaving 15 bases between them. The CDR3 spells CAWSHGAGANEQFF. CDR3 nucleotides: TGTGCCTGGAGCCATGGGGCAGGGGCCAATGAGCAGTTCTTC.

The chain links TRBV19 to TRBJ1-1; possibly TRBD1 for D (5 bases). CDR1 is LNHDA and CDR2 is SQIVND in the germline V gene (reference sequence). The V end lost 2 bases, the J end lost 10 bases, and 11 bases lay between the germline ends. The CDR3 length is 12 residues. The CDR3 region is CASSIMQGGAFF. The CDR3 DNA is TGTGCCAGTAGTATAATGCAGGGTGGAGCTTTCTTT.

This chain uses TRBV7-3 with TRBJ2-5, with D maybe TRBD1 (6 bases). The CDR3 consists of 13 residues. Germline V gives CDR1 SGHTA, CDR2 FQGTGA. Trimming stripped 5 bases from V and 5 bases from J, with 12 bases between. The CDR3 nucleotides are TGTGCCAGCAGCCCAAGGGGGTCCGAGACCCAGTACTTC. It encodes CASSPRGSETQYF.

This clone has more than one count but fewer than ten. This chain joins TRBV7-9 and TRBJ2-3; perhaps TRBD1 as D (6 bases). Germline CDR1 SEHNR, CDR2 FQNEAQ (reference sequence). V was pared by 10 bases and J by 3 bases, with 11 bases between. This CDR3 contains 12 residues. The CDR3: CATPGQTDTQYF. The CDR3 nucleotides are TGTGCCACCCCGGGACAAACAGATACGCAGTATTTT.

CDR3 in amino acids: CASSQRGSDTGELFF. The CDR3 DNA sequence: TGCGCCAGCAGCCAAAGGGGGTCAGACACCGGGGAGCTGTTTTTT. The V and J genes are TRBV4-1 and TRBJ2-2, with D perhaps matching TRBD1 (6 bases). V was trimmed by 2 bases and J by 3 bases, leaving 10 bases between them. The CDR3 is 15 residues long. Germline V CDR1 and CDR2: MGHRA, YSYEKL.

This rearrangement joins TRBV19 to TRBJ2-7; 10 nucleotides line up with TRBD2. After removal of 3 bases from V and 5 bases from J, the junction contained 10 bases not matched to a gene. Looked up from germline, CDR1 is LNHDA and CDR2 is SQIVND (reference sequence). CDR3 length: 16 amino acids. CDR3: CASSMEGSSGSHEQYF. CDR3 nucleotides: TGTGCCAGTAGTATGGAGGGGTCTAGCGGGAGCCACGAGCAGTACTTC. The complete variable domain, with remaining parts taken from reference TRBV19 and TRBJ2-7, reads DGGITQSPKYLFRKEGQNVTLSCEQNLNHDAMYWYRQDPGQGLRLIYYSQIVNDFQKGDIAEGYSVSREKKESFPLTVTSAQKNPTAFYLCASSMEGSSGSHEQYFGPGTRLTVT.

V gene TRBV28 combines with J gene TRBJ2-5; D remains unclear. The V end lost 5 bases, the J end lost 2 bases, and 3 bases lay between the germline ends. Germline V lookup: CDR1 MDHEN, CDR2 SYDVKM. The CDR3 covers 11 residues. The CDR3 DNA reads TGTGCCAGCAGTGTACAAGAGACCCAGTACTTC. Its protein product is CASSVQETQYF.

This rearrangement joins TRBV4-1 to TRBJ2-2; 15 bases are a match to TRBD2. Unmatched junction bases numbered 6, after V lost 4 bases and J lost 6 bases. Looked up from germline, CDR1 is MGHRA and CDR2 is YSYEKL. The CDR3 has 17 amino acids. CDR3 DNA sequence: TGCGCCAGCAGCCCAGGACTAGCGGGAGGGCCCGCCGGGGAGCTGTTTTTT. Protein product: CASSPGLAGGPAGELFF.

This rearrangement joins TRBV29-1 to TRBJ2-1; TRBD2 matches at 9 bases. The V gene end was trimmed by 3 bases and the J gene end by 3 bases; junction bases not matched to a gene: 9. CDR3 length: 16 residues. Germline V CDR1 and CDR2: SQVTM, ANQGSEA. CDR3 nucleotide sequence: TGCAGCGTTGACGGAAGGTGGCGGGAGGGCTACAATGAGCAGTTCTTC. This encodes CSVDGRWREGYNEQFF.

CDR3 sequence reads: CASSPQDGIQNTEAFF. The CDR3 region has the DNA TGTGCCAGCTCACCACAGGACGGGATCCAGAACACTGAAGCTTTCTTT. V usage is TRBV18 and J usage is TRBJ1-1; D call uncertain. This CDR3 contains 16 residues. Germline lookup yields CDR1 KGHSH and CDR2 LQKENI. V dropped 1 base and J dropped 1 base, with 13 bases sitting between them.